Below are 3 T cell receptor beta chains sequenced from a single sample in a study of blood T cell repertoires in COVID-19. Data came from immunoSEQ multiplex PCR; TCRdb stores just in-frame clones and leaves some out. The table includes 120,000 to 150,000 clones, roughly 84% detected once. The sequencing sample was made of PBMCs or T cells enriched from blood (not recorded which). The receptor set was obtained from a woman aged 50 to 60 who had been exposed to COVID-19.

V usage is TRBV7-2 and J usage is TRBJ1-6; D call uncertain. This CDR3 has 17 residues. CDR1 and CDR2 from the germline V gene are SGHTA and FQGNSA. V was trimmed by 5 bases and J by 0 bases, leaving 14 bases between them. This CDR3 reads CASSLPGGSSYNSPLHF. The DNA of the CDR3 is TGTGCCAGCAGCCTTCCGGGAGGGAGCTCCTATAATTCACCCCTCCACTTT.

This clone was recorded only once. The V call is TRBV5-1, the J call TRBJ2-1; D remains unclear. The CDR3 totals 13 residues. V lost 4 bases, J lost 9 bases, and 14 bases lay in between. Germline CDR1 and CDR2: SGHRS and YFSETQ. The CDR3 reads CASSPSPLGEQFF. CDR3 in DNA: TGCGCCAGCAGCCCGTCACCTCTCGGTGAGCAGTTCTTC.

The chain is built from TRBV27 and TRBJ2-2; tentative D call: TRBD2 (7 bases). The CDR3 extends over 16 amino acids. Germline CDR1 is MNHEY and CDR2 is SMNVEV (reference sequence). Trimming stripped 2 bases from V and 6 bases from J, with 16 bases between. In DNA, the CDR3 is TGTGCCAGCAGTTTACAGGGGAGGGATCTGGCCGGGGAGCTGTTTTTT. Its protein product is CASSLQGRDLAGELFF.